This T cell receptor beta chain was profiled in a study of T cell responses to AZD1222 COVID-19 vaccine. Study results and caveats: Most donors were white British and more were female, and clonal diversity was possibly underestimated. Baseline seropositivity occurred in only a handful of AZD1222 recipients. Spike-specific TCR repertoires showed rising breadth and depth after two AZD1222 doses.

On this clone: The antigen is undetermined.

The assay was immunoSEQ multiplex PCR, and TCRdb's table has in-frame clones only and misses some. The table lists about 120,000 clones, 92% of them singletons. This CDR3 spans 12 amino acids. The V end was cut by 1 base, the J end by 6 bases, with 4 bases between. The germline gives CDR1 MDHEN, CDR2 SYDVKM. Analysis merged second doses at about 4 or about 12 weeks. The input for sequencing was peripheral blood, taken 28 days after the second AZD1222 dose. This TCR was recovered from an adult who received the AZD1222 COVID-19 vaccine. This chain links TRBV28 with TRBJ1-5; D gene uncertain. The CDR3 is CASSLFGQPQHF. The CDR3 bases are TGTGCCAGCAGTTTATTCGGTCAGCCCCAGCATTTT. The complete variable domain, with remaining parts taken from reference TRBV28 and TRBJ1-5, reads DVKVTQSSRYLVKRTGEKVFLECVQDMDHENMFWYRQDPGLGLRLIYFSYDVKMKEKGDIPEGYSVSREKKERFSLILESASTNQTSMYLCASSLFGQPQHFGDGTRLSIL.